This T cell receptor (beta chain) emerged from a study of beta chain features in type 1 diabetes. The junction had 17 bases not matched to a gene; V was cut back by 8 bases and J by 4 bases. Germline-derived CDR1 and CDR2 are SEHNR and FQNEAQ (reference sequence). There are 17 residues in the CDR3. Reverse transcription of all isolated RNA meant that expressed TCRB transcripts were sequenced. Measured with immunoSEQ multiplex PCR; TCRdb has only the in-frame clones, and not every one. Of hundreds of thousands of clones detected, about 9.3% appear once; the ten largest clones hold around 0.031%. This clone was detected ten times or more.

V and J are TRBV7-9 and TRBJ2-1; TRBD1 aligns across 7 bases. The sample consisted of naive CD4+ T cells from blood. The sequence derives from a woman younger than 35 in good health. In DNA, the CDR3 is TGTGCCAGCCGCTACCAGTTACCGGGACAGCCTTACAATGAGCAGTTCTTC. Translated: CASRYQLPGQPYNEQFF.